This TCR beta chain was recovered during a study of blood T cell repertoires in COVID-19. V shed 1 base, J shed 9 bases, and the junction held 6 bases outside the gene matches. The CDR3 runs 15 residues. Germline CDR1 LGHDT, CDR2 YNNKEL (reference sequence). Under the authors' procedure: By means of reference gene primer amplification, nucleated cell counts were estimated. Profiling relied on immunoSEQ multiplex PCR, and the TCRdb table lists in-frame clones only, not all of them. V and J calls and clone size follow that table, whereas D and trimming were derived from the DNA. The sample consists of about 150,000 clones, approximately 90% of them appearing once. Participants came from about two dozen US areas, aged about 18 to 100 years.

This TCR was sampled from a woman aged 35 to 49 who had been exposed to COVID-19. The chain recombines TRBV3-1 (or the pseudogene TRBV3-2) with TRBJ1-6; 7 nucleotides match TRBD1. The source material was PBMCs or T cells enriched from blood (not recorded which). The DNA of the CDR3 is TGTGCCAGCAGCCAAGGGCAGGGGGGTTTTTCACCCCTCCACTTT. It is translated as CASSQGQGGFSPLHF.